Detailed here is one T cell receptor beta chain. The antigen remains undetermined. The repertoire was sequenced with immunoSEQ multiplex PCR; TCRdb's copy has only in-frame clones and lacks some. The table includes over 150,000 clones, about 93% detected once. Germline assignment: CDR1 SQVTM and CDR2 ANQGSEA. This CDR3 has 16 residues. Trimming stripped 4 bases from V and 0 bases from J, with 17 bases between. These data originate in a study of T cell responses to AZD1222 COVID-19 vaccine. Whole-study results and caveats: Two doses of AZD1222 preceded a rise in Spike-specific TCR breadth and depth. Most donors were white British and more were female, and clonal diversity was possibly underestimated.

Sequenced material: peripheral blood, taken 28 days after the second dose of the MenACWY control vaccine. The chain joins TRBV29-1 to TRBJ2-3, with D possibly called TRBD1 or TRBD2 (6 bases each). The receptor comes from an adult who received the MenACWY meningococcal vaccine as a control. The CDR3 loop reads CSVVKPGGSSTDTQYF. In DNA form, the CDR3 reads TGCAGCGTTGTTAAGCCCGGGGGCTCTAGCACAGATACGCAGTATTTT.